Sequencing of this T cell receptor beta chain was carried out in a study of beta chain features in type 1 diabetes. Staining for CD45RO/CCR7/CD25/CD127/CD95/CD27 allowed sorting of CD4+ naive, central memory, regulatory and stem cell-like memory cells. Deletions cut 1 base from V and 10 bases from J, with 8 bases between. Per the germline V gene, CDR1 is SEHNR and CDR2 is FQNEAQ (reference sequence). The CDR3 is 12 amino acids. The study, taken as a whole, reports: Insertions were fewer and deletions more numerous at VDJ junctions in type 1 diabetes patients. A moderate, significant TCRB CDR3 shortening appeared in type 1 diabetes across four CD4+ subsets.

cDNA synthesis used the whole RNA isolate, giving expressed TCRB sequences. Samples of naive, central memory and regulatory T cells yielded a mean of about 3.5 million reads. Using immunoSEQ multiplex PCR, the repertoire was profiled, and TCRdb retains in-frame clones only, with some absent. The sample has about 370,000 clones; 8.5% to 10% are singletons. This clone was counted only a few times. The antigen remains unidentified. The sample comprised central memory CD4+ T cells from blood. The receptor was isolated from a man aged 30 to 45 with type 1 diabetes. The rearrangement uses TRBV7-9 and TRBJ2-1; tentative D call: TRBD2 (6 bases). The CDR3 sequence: CASSLVGGEQFF. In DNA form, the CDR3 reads TGTGCCAGCAGCTTAGTGGGGGGAGAGCAGTTCTTC.